The next 5 T cell receptor beta chains were all read from a single sample in a study of blood T cell repertoires in COVID-19. Produced via immunoSEQ multiplex PCR; TCRdb's table is partial and in-frame only. The data hold 200,000 to 250,000 clones, with around 86% observed a single time. Material: peripheral blood. The source is a man in his 60s with acute or convalescent COVID-19.

V gene TRBV6-2 or TRBV6-3 combines with J gene TRBJ1-1, with 8 bases aligning to TRBD1. Per the germline V gene, CDR1 is MNHEY and CDR2 is SVGEGT. With V trimmed by 4 bases and J by 4 bases, 5 bases remained unmatched. The CDR3 is made up of 14 amino acids. The DNA of the CDR3 is TGTGCCAGCAGTTTCAGGGGGCAGGTCACTGAAGCTTTCTTT. Residues: CASSFRGQVTEAFF.

The chain joins TRBV5-1 to TRBJ2-1, with 9 bases matching TRBD1. V dropped 4 bases and J dropped 2; count of bases not matched to a gene: 4. Per germline, CDR1 SGHRS and CDR2 YFSETQ. This CDR3 has 15 residues. CDR3 nucleotide sequence: TGCGCCAGCAGCCCTGGGACAGGGACCTACAATGAGCAGTTCTTC. Amino acid sequence: CASSPGTGTYNEQFF.

There are a few counts of this clone. CDR3 sequence (DNA): TGTGCCACCAGCAGAGATTTAGTGGCAGGGGGCTGGTACGAGCAGTACTTC. Its translation is CATSRDLVAGGWYEQYF. The chain employs TRBV15 and TRBJ2-7, with TRBD1 identical over 8 bases. The V gene's germline CDR1 is LNHNV and CDR2 YYDKDF (reference sequence). V lost 0 bases to trimming and J lost 4 bases; unmatched junction nucleotides: 11. CDR3 length: 17 amino acids.

The rearrangement links TRBV9 to TRBJ2-2; 7 nucleotides line up with TRBD2. Germline CDR1 SGDLS, CDR2 YYNGEE. The CDR3 is 15 amino acids. Trimming at V came to 1 base and at J to 1 base, leaving 1 base not matched to a gene. CDR3 protein: CASSVSGGNTGELFF. DNA of the CDR3: TGTGCCAGCAGCGTATCGGGGGGGAACACCGGGGAGCTGTTTTTT. Complete variable domain (other parts from reference TRBV9 and TRBJ2-2): DSGVTQTPKHLITATGQRVTLRCSPRSGDLSVYWYQQSLDQGLQFLIQYYNGEERAKGNILERFSAQQFPDLHSELNLSSLELGDSALYFCASSVSGGNTGELFFGEGSRLTVL.

The V gene is TRBV28, the J gene TRBJ1-2, with D perhaps matching TRBD1 (5 bases). Germline CDR1 and CDR2: MDHEN and SYDVKM. Trimming cost V 3 bases and J 4 bases, with 9 bases left between them. The CDR3 has 13 residues. CDR3 sequence (DNA): TGTGCCAGCAGTTTGGCAGGGCGCTATGGCTACACCTTC. Its translation is CASSLAGRYGYTF.